This T cell receptor beta chain was recorded in a study of blood T cell repertoires in COVID-19. Study in general: The United States, Italy and Spain provided the acute and convalescent COVID-19 samples.

Sequenced by immunoSEQ multiplex PCR; TCRdb stores in-frame clones only, minus some. The repertoire holds some 150,000 clones, 84% seen once, with approximately 5.7% in the top ten. Participants were aged roughly 18 to 89 years, lived in around 22 US areas, and enrolled virtually. The CDR3 spans 15 residues. Trimming cost V 2 bases and J 5 bases; bases outside gene matches: 8. Per the germline V gene, CDR1 is LGHDT and CDR2 is YNNKEL (reference sequence). The rearrangement joins TRBV3-1 (or the pseudogene TRBV3-2) to TRBJ2-5; 7 bases line up with TRBD1. The receptor's source is a woman aged 50 to 60 who had been exposed to COVID-19. Sequencing was performed on PBMCs or T cells enriched from blood (not recorded which). The CDR3 reads CASSQPPGGRETQYF. CDR3 sequence (DNA): TGTGCCAGCAGCCAACCCCCAGGGGGTCGGGAGACCCAGTACTTC.